Listed below are T cell receptor beta chains from one sample, sequenced in a study of human T cells and chemical hapten exposure. TCRdb processed the RACE reads anew with MiXCR; each CDR3 protein has one entry. This sample has over 75,000 distinct CDR3 sequences, with roughly 7.1% found just once. The starting material was whole blood, obtained in connection with sensitization to the hapten diphenylcyclopropenone (DPC). The receptors were gathered from a woman aged 30 to 39 with alopecia areata. Some clones in this sample may be carry-over from other donors' samples. Each CDR3 is given with its conserved first and last residue. D genes are given only for firm matches. Where a row states a size, it is once, few, many or the class of an expanded clone; other rows omit it.

DNA | CDR3 | size | V | D | J
TGTGCCAGCAGCTTAGTCGTCGGACAGGGGATATGGACTGAAGCTTTCTTT | CASSLVVGQGIWTEAFF | - | TRBV7-2 | TRBD1 | TRBJ1-1
TGTGCCAGCAGCCAATACCGGGACAGCAATCAGCCCCAGAATTTT | CASSQYRDSNQPQNF | few | TRBV4-2 | TRBD1 | TRBJ1-5
TGTGCCTGGGGCCCGGGACTAGTAAACGAGCAGTACTTC | CAWGPGLVNEQYF | - | TRBV30 | TRBD2 | TRBJ2-7
TGCAGTGCTAGAATAGTTTCTGGAAACACCATATATTTT | CSARIVSGNTIYF | few | TRBV20-1 | - | TRBJ1-3
TGTGCCAGCAGCCGGGACAGCCATAGCAATCAGCCCCAGCATTTT | CASSRDSHSNQPQHF | few | TRBV2 | TRBD1 | TRBJ1-5
TGTGCCAGCAGTTTAGTCCCGAGTATAGCAGAAGCTTTCTTT | CASSLVPSIAEAFF | few | TRBV12-3/TRBV12-4 | - | TRBJ1-1
TGTGCCAGCGGACTACCGGGACAGGGGGCGAATGAGCAGTTCTTC | CASGLPGQGANEQFF | many | TRBV25-1 | TRBD1 | TRBJ2-1
TGTGCCAGGGGCAACAATGAGCAGTTCTTC | CARGNNEQFF | many | TRBV2 | - | TRBJ2-1
TGTGCCAGTAGTATGGGACGGACTCATAGCAATCAGCCCCAGCATTTT | CASSMGRTHSNQPQHF | - | TRBV19 | - | TRBJ1-5
TGTGCCAGTAGTATAAGCAGTCACTATGGCTACACCTTC | CASSISSHYGYTF | - | TRBV19 | - | TRBJ1-2
TGCGCCAGCAGGCAAGCGGGGGCCGCCTACAATGAGCAGTTCTTC | CASRQAGAAYNEQFF | many | TRBV4-1 | TRBD2 | TRBJ2-1
TGTGCCAGCAGCTTTCCCTCAGGGTTGAGCACTGAAGCTTTCTTT | CASSFPSGLSTEAFF | - | TRBV5-6 | - | TRBJ1-1
TGTGGGGGGTCCCAGGGGGCGGACACTGAAGCTTTCTTT | CGGSQGADTEAFF | few | TRBV10-3 | TRBD1 | TRBJ1-1
TGTGCCAGCGGAAACAGGGGGCAAAGCAATCAGCCCCAGCATTTT | CASGNRGQSNQPQHF | - | TRBV6-1 | TRBD1 | TRBJ1-5
TGTGCCAGCTCACCAGACAGCTACACAGATACGCAGTATTTT | CASSPDSYTDTQYF | few | TRBV18 | - | TRBJ2-3
TGTGCCAGCAGTTTTTCGACAGGGTGGCAAGATACGCAGTATTTT | CASSFSTGWQDTQYF | many | TRBV12-3/TRBV12-4 | TRBD1 | TRBJ2-3
TGTGCCAGCAGAGACAACACAGATACGCAGTATTTT | CASRDNTDTQYF | few | TRBV12-3/TRBV12-4 | - | TRBJ2-3
TGTGCCAGCAGTTCCCACGGGACAAGCTATGGCTACACCTTC | CASSSHGTSYGYTF | few | TRBV12-3/TRBV12-4 | - | TRBJ1-2
TGTGCCAGCAGCCTTAGGACAGGAACCCAGCCCCAGCATTTT | CASSLRTGTQPQHF | many | TRBV12-3/TRBV12-4 | TRBD1 | TRBJ1-5
TGCAGTGCTAGAGATGGGACCACGTTTGGTTGTGGAAACACCATATATTTT | CSARDGTTFGCGNTIYF | few | TRBV20-1 | - | TRBJ1-3
TGCGCCAGCAGCCCCGGACTGGGCCTGAACACTGAAGCTTTCTTT | CASSPGLGLNTEAFF | few | TRBV5-1 | - | TRBJ1-1
TGTGCCAGCAGCCAAAGGCAGGGGGTGCTTCTTTACTCTGGGGCCAACGTCCTGACTTTC | CASSQRQGVLLYSGANVLTF | many | TRBV4-2 | TRBD1 | TRBJ2-6
TGCGCCAGCAGCCCGGGACAGGGGGACACTGAAGCTTTCTTT | CASSPGQGDTEAFF | few | TRBV4-1 | TRBD1 | TRBJ1-1
TGTGCCAGCAGTTCGGGGGGGCGGCAAGGCTACACCTTC | CASSSGGRQGYTF | few | TRBV12-3/TRBV12-4 | - | TRBJ1-2
TGTGCCAGCAGCCCGTCGATCTCCAGCTCCTACAATGAGCAGTTCTTC | CASSPSISSSYNEQFF | many | TRBV14 | - | TRBJ2-1
TGCAGCGCCTCAGGACAGGGCGTGATCGCTGGCTACACCTTC | CSASGQGVIAGYTF | many | TRBV29-1 | TRBD1 | TRBJ1-2
TGTGCCAGCAGCCAAGGATCTGAGCAGTTCTTC | CASSQGSEQFF | - | TRBV3-1 | - | TRBJ2-1
TGTGCCAGCATGCGGCTAGCGGATTACACAGATACGCAGTATTTT | CASMRLADYTDTQYF | few | TRBV6-5 | TRBD2 | TRBJ2-3
TGCAGCGTCGCACCGGGACAGTTCTACGAGCAGTACTTC | CSVAPGQFYEQYF | - | TRBV29-1 | TRBD1 | TRBJ2-7
TGTGCCAGCGTACGGGACAGGGACCTTCTTCTTGGCTACACCTTC | CASVRDRDLLLGYTF | many | TRBV6-1 | TRBD1 | TRBJ1-2
TGCAGCGTTGATAATCGTCAGGGTGCCATAGGGGCTTTCTTT | CSVDNRQGAIGAFF | many | TRBV29-1 | - | TRBJ1-1
TGTGCCAGTAGTATAGGGCCCTGGGGACAGGGGCGCTACGAGCAGTACTTC | CASSIGPWGQGRYEQYF | many | TRBV19 | TRBD1 | TRBJ2-7
TGTGCCAGCTCACCGCGGGGGGGCCCCGAAGATACGCAGTATTTT | CASSPRGGPEDTQYF | - | TRBV18 | TRBD2 | TRBJ2-3
TGTGCCAGCAGAATAACAGGGGGCTCCGGGGAGCTGTTTTTT | CASRITGGSGELFF | - | TRBV27 | TRBD1 | TRBJ2-2
TGTGCCAGCAGTTATTCGATCGGGACACTCGCAACTAATGAAAAACTGTTTTTT | CASSYSIGTLATNEKLFF | - | TRBV6-5 | - | TRBJ1-4
TGCGCCAGCAGCTTGGAATTGCGCAGAGAGTACGAGCAGTACTTC | CASSLELRREYEQYF | few | TRBV5-1 | - | TRBJ2-7
TGTGCCAGCTCACCGGTTCAGGGTTACTATGGCTACACCTTC | CASSPVQGYYGYTF | - | TRBV18 | - | TRBJ1-2
TGTGCCAGCAGCCAAGAAGAGGAAGGGGACATACGTGTAGCTAATCAGCCCCAGCATTTT | CASSQEEEGDIRVANQPQHF | - | TRBV14 | - | TRBJ1-5
TGCAGTGCTAGGAAGTCAGAGACCCAGTACTTC | CSARKSETQYF | - | TRBV20-1 | - | TRBJ2-5
TGTGCCAGCAGTGAACGTGAAGCTTTCTTT | CASSEREAFF | many | TRBV2 | - | TRBJ1-1
TGTGCCAGCAGTTTACCCCCCTACGAGCAGTACTTC | CASSLPPYEQYF | many | TRBV12-3/TRBV12-4 | - | TRBJ2-7
TGTGCCAGCAGCCAAGATGGTCTCAGCTCCTACAATGAGCAGTTCTTC | CASSQDGLSSYNEQFF | many | TRBV3-1 | - | TRBJ2-1
TGTGCCTGGAGCGTAGCGGGGCCGGGGGAGCAGTACTTC | CAWSVAGPGEQYF | - | TRBV30 | TRBD2 | TRBJ2-7
TGCAGCGCTACAAGGGGCAGGAACACCGGGGAGCTGTTTTTT | CSATRGRNTGELFF | - | TRBV29-1 | - | TRBJ2-2
TGTGCCAGCAGCTTAAGCGGCCCAACTGAAGCTTTCTTT | CASSLSGPTEAFF | - | TRBV7-3 | - | TRBJ1-1
TGTGCCAGCAGCTCTCTAGGATCGCAGTATTTT | CASSSLGSQYF | many | TRBV7-2 | - | TRBJ2-3
TGTGCCAGCAGTTCCTCGGGACTTAACTATGGCTACACCTTC | CASSSSGLNYGYTF | few | TRBV12-3/TRBV12-4 | - | TRBJ1-2
TGCAGTGCTAATCGGGGTCTAGCGGGGGGATTCGATGAGCAGTTCTTC | CSANRGLAGGFDEQFF | few | TRBV20-1 | TRBD2 | TRBJ2-1
TGCGCCAGCAGCTTGCCGGAAACTGAGGCCAACGTCCTGACTTTC | CASSLPETEANVLTF | many | TRBV5-1 | - | TRBJ2-6
TGTGCCAGCAGTGAAGTTTCTAGCGGAAACTACGAGCAGTACTTC | CASSEVSSGNYEQYF | - | TRBV6-1 | TRBD2 | TRBJ2-7
TGTGCCAGCAGCTTGACAGGGGGCGAGAAACTGTTTTTT | CASSLTGGEKLFF | many | TRBV7-2 | TRBD1 | TRBJ1-4
TGCAGCGTTGAAACAGGCGGACAGGGTGCCTACGAGCAGTACTTC | CSVETGGQGAYEQYF | - | TRBV29-1 | TRBD1 | TRBJ2-7
TGTGCCAGCAGCTTAGGTAGCGGGGGACAATACAATGAGCAGTTCTTC | CASSLGSGGQYNEQFF | - | TRBV7-7 | TRBD2 | TRBJ2-1